The clone carrying this T cell receptor beta chain has just a few counts. What it binds is not known. This CDR3 is built from 12 residues. The ends were cut back, 4 bases at V and 1 base at J, with 7 bases in the middle. CDR1 GTSNPN and CDR2 SVGIG come from the germline V gene (reference sequence). The time point here: patch test 3, about 24 weeks after DPC sensitization. Noted treatment: therapeutic diphenylcyclopropenone sensitization with weekly scalp DPC. In TCRdb, the RACE reads were re-called with MiXCR into one record per CDR3 protein. The sample shows some 89,000 distinct CDR3 sequences, around a quarter of them seen only once. These data are taken from a study of human T cells and chemical hapten exposure. Study results and limitations: There were significantly more large CDR3 similarity clusters among expanded TCRs than among controls.

The chain links TRBV30 to TRBJ1-1; D unresolved. Sequencing used whole blood, obtained in connection with sensitization to the hapten diphenylcyclopropenone (DPC). The sequence was collected from a man in his forties with alopecia areata. Some clones in this sample may be carry-over from other donors' samples. CDR3 in amino acids: CAWTAGNTEAFF. The CDR3 coding sequence is TGTGCCTGGACGGCGGGGAACACTGAAGCTTTCTTT.